The entry that follows covers one T cell receptor (beta chain) sequence. Its matching antigen is unknown. This sample was taken from a study of glioma-infiltrating T cells. Between the trimmed V and J ends, which lost 5 bases and 3 bases, there was a span of 8 bases. Germline-derived CDR1 and CDR2 are SGHTA and FQGNSA. The CDR3 consists of 12 residues. Study-level findings and limits: Gliomas, especially low-grade, showed above-expected tissue-blood divergence; non-neoplastic patients showed below. CDR3 overlap between tissue and blood was very small.

Using RNA template, CDR3s of TCR alpha and beta were amplified with iRepertoire arm-PCR. For one-step reverse transcription and amplification, 100-400 ng of tissue mRNA or PBMC total RNA was used. A single record per CDR3 protein comes from TCRdb applying MiXCR to the multiplex PCR reads. The sample contains some 93,000 distinct CDR3 sequences, roughly 40% of which appear only once. V is TRBV7-2 and J is TRBJ2-7, with unresolved D. The TCR comes from a human donor with low-grade glioma or glioblastoma, undergoing nonglioma brain surgery, or in good health (not recorded which). The sequenced material came from glioma tissue, nonneoplastic brain tissue, or PBMCs (not recorded which). The CDR3 loop reads CASSPEVYEQYF. CDR3 coding DNA: TGTGCCAGCAGCCCGGAAGTCTACGAGCAGTACTTC.